The source of this T cell receptor (beta chain) is a study of blood T cell repertoires in COVID-19. This clone showed up just a few times. In the authors' methods: It was from reference gene primer amplification that nucleated cell counts were estimated. Profiling relied on immunoSEQ multiplex PCR, and the TCRdb table lists in-frame clones only, not all of them. V and J calls plus clone size are reproduced from that table; the DNA served to infer D and trimming. The sample has some 46,000 clones; 70% to 90% are singletons. Seattle's cohort entered during active infection and was followed longitudinally. The CDR3 spans 19 residues. Germline CDR1 reads LGHNA; CDR2 reads YSLEER. Losses at the gene ends were 0 bases for V and 2 bases for J; bases not matched to a gene: 10.

Sequencing was done on a sample of peripheral blood. This chain joins TRBV4-3 and TRBJ2-1, with 10 positions matching TRBD2. The TCR comes from a woman older than 75 with COVID-19, enrolled during active disease. This CDR3 reads CASSQEPSGRALAYNEQFF. The CDR3 nucleotides are TGCGCCAGCAGCCAAGAACCCAGCGGGAGGGCTCTGGCCTACAATGAGCAGTTCTTC.